This paragraph reports one T cell receptor beta chain. Original methodology: Amplification with reference gene primers provided the estimates of nucleated cell counts. TCRdb keeps only in-frame clones here, not all; method: immunoSEQ multiplex PCR. The DNA gave D and trimming, while V, J and clone size come from that table. The data contain about 180,000 clones, roughly 87% of them singletons. The sample originates from a study of blood T cell repertoires in COVID-19. Whole-study context: Samples representing acute and convalescent COVID-19 were sourced from the United States, Italy and Spain. The cDNA or gDNA used as material had been derived from T cells, B-cell-depleted T cells, or PBMCs.

The CDR3 extends over 15 amino acids. V was shortened by 0 bases and J by 5 bases, with 13 bases between the two germline ends. Germline values: CDR1 LGHNA, CDR2 YSLEER. The chain combines TRBV4-3 with TRBJ2-5; D possibly corresponds to TRBD1 (5 bases). The sequenced material came from peripheral blood. This TCR was recovered from a woman between 45 and 65 years old with acute or convalescent COVID-19. CDR3 loop: CASSQDRVGWETQYF. CDR3 nucleotide sequence: TGCGCCAGCAGCCAAGACAGGGTAGGGTGGGAGACCCAGTACTTC.